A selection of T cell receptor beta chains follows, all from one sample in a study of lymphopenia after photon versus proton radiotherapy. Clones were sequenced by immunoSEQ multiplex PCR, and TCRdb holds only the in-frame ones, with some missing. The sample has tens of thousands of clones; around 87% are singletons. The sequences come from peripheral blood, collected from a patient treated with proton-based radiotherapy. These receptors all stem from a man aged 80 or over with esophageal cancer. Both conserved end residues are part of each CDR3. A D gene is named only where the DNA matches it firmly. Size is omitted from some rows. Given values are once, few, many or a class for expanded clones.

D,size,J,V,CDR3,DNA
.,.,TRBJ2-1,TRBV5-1,CASSLTARNFEQFF,TGCGCCAGCAGCTTGACGGCCAGAAATTTTGAGCAGTTCTTC
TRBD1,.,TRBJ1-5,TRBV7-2,CASSSTGEPQHF,TGTGCCAGCAGCTCTACAGGGGAGCCCCAGCATTTT
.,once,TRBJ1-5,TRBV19,CAIAKGTGNQPQHF,TGTGCCATTGCCAAGGGTACTGGCAATCAGCCCCAGCATTTT
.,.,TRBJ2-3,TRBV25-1,CASTSTDTQYF,TGTGCCAGCACTAGCACAGATACGCAGTATTTT
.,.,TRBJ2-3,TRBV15,CATRSGNTDTQYF,TGTGCCACCCGCTCAGGGAACACAGATACGCAGTATTTT
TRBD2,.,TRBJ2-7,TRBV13,CASSSGGLVGYEQYF,TGTGCCAGCAGCTCCGGGGGACTAGTAGGCTACGAGCAGTACTTC
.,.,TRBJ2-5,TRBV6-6,CASSSKETQYF,TGTGCCAGCAGTTCCAAAGAGACCCAGTACTTC
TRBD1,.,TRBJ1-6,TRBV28,CASSSQGQGGSPLHF,TGTGCCAGCAGTTCCCAAGGACAGGGCGGTTCACCCCTCCACTTT
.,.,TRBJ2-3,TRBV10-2,CASSDALGRGGTDTQYF,TGCGCCAGCAGTGATGCCTTGGGGAGAGGTGGCACAGATACGCAGTATTTT
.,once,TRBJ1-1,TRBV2,CASSEEAGRGTEAFF,TGTGCCAGCAGTGAAGAAGCGGGGCGAGGCACTGAAGCTTTCTTT
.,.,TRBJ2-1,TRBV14,CASSQVGRTKVF,TGTGCCAGCAGCCAAGTGGGGAGGACGAAGGTCTTC
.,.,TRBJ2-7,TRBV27,CASSLWGTNSYEQYF,TGTGCCAGCAGTTTATGGGGGACAAACTCCTACGAGCAGTACTTC
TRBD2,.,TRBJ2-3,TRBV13,CASSSTSGSYGADTQYF,TGTGCCAGCAGCTCGACTAGCGGGAGTTATGGGGCAGATACGCAGTATTTT
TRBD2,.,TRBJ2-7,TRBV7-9,CASSAGLAGPYEQYF,TGTGCCAGCAGCGCAGGACTAGCGGGCCCCTACGAGCAGTACTTC
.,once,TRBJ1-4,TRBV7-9,CASSLFRDMEKLFF,TGTGCCAGCAGCTTATTCCGGGACATGGAAAAACTGTTTTTT
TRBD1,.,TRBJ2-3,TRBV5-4,CASSFRQGGTQYF,TGTGCCAGCAGCTTCCGACAGGGGGGCACGCAGTATTTT
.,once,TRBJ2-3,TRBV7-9,CASSLVISPDTQYF,TGTGCCAGCAGCTTAGTGATCTCCCCAGATACGCAGTATTTT
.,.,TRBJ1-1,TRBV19,CASSRGSGGYTEAFF,TGTGCCAGTAGCCGGGGTAGCGGGGGGTACACTGAAGCTTTCTTT
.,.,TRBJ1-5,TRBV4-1,CASSQNVGHQPQHF,TGCGCCAGCAGCCAAAACGTGGGGCATCAGCCCCAGCATTTT
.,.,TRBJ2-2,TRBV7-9,CASRSRLFTGELFF,TGTGCCAGCAGATCGAGACTCTTCACCGGGGAGCTGTTTTTT
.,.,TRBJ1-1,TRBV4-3,CASSQDGGSNTEAFF,TGCGCCAGCAGCCAAGACGGCGGCTCGAACACTGAAGCTTTCTTT
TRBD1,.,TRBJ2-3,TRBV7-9,CASSRTGSTDTQYF,TGTGCCAGCAGCCGGACAGGCAGCACAGATACGCAGTATTTT
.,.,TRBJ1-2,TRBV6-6,CATRGWGGGYTF,TGTGCCACCAGGGGATGGGGGGGTGGCTACACCTTC
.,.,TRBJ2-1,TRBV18,CASSRGGNEQFF,TGTGCCAGCTCCCGGGGCGGCAATGAGCAGTTCTTC
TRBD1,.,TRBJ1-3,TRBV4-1,CASSDRGQGVGNTIYF,TGCGCCAGCAGCGACCGGGGACAGGGGGTAGGAAACACCATATATTTT
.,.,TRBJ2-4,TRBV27,CASSLSILAKNIQYF,TGTGCCAGCAGTTTGTCCATTCTAGCCAAAAACATTCAGTACTTC
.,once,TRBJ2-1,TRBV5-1,CASCRDPSYNEQFF,TGCGCCAGCTGCCGGGACCCTTCCTACAATGAGCAGTTCTTC
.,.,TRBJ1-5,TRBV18,CASSPRAGEVNQPQHF,TGTGCCAGCTCACCACGCGCAGGGGAGGTCAATCAGCCCCAGCATTTT
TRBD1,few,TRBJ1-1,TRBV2,CASKSDRVSTEAFF,TGTGCCAGCAAATCGGACAGGGTCAGCACTGAAGCTTTCTTT
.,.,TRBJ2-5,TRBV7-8,CASSPGSRETQYF,TGTGCCAGCAGCCCGGGTTCAAGGGAGACCCAGTACTTC
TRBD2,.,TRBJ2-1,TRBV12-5,CASGFFPGLAVLERGAYNEQFF,TGTGCTAGTGGTTTTTTTCCCGGACTAGCGGTCTTGGAGCGGGGCGCCTACAATGAGCAGTTCTTC
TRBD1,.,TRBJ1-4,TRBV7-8,CASRTGDYEKLFF,TGTGCCAGCAGGACAGGGGATTATGAAAAACTGTTTTTT
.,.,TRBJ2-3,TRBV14,CASSQVPGHNTDTQYF,TGTGCCAGCAGCCAAGTTCCGGGGCACAACACAGATACGCAGTATTTT
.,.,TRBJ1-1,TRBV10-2,CASLNRMTEAFF,TGCGCCAGCTTGAACAGGATGACTGAAGCTTTCTTT
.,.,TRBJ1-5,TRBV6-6,CASSYGGPSNQPQHF,TGTGCCAGCAGTTACGGGGGGCCGAGCAATCAGCCCCAGCATTTT
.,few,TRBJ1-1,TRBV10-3,CAIRGREAEAFF,TGTGCCATCAGGGGTCGGGAGGCTGAAGCTTTCTTT
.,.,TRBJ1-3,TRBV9,CASSERGGNTIYF,TGTGCCAGCAGCGAGCGTGGCGGAAACACCATATATTTT
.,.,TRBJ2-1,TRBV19,CASRELLMTSNHNEQFF,TGTGCCAGTAGGGAATTGCTCATGACATCGAACCACAATGAGCAGTTCTTC
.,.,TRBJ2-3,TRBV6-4,CASSAVGGSTDTQYF,TGTGCCAGCAGCGCAGTGGGGGGCTCCACAGATACGCAGTATTTT
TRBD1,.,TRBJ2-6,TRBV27,CASSKQGALSGANVLTF,TGTGCCAGCAGTAAACAGGGGGCCCTCTCTGGGGCCAACGTCCTGACTTTC
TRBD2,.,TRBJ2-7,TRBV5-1,CASSFSGMRELSYEQYF,TGCGCCAGCAGCTTTAGCGGGATGCGGGAGTTATCCTACGAGCAGTACTTC
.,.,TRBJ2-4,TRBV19,CASSNPGERNIQYF,TGTGCCAGTAGTAACCCTGGTGAGCGGAACATTCAGTACTTC
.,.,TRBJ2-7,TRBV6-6,CASSSTSEQYF,TGTGCCAGCAGTTCGACGTCCGAGCAGTACTTC
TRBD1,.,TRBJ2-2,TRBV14,CASSQATGARPGELFF,TGTGCCAGCAGCCAAGCTACAGGGGCGCGTCCCGGGGAGCTGTTTTTT
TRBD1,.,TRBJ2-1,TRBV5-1,CASSLPVGGSYNEQFF,TGCGCCAGCAGCCTCCCGGTAGGGGGCTCTTACAATGAGCAGTTCTTC
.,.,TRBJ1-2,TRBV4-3,CASSQEWNGGRKDGYTF,TGCGCCAGCAGCCAAGAATGGAACGGGGGGCGCAAAGATGGCTACACCTTC